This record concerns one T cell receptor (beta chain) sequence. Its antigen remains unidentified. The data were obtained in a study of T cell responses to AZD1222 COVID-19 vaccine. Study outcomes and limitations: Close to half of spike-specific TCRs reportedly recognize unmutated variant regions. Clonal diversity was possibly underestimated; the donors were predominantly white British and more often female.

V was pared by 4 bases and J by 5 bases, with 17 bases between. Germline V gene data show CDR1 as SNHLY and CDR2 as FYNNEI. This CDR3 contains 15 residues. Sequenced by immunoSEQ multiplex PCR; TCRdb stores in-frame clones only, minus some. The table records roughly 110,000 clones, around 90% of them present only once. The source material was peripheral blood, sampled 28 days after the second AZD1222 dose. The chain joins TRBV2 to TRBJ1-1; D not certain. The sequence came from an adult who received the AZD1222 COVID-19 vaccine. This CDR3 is CASSGRTGMGTEAFF. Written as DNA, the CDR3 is TGTGCCAGCAGTGGACGGACCGGGATGGGGACTGAAGCTTTCTTT.